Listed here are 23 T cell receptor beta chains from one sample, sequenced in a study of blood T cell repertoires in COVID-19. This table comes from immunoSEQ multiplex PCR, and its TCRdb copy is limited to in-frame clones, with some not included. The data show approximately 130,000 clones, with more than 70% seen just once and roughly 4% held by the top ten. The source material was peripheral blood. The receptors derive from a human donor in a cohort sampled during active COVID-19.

CDR3 sequence (DNA): TGTGCCAGCAGCTTGGACGGTAGCTTGGGGACCCAGTACTTC. Protein product: CASSLDGSLGTQYF. This chain joins TRBV5-6 and TRBJ2-5; the D is unclear. The germline gives CDR1 SGHDT, CDR2 YYEEEE. This CDR3 has 14 residues. Trimming stripped 0 bases from V and 7 bases from J, with 13 bases between. Full variable domain (remainder filled in from reference TRBV5-6 and TRBJ2-5): DAGVTQSPTHLIKTRGQQVTLRCSPKSGHDTVSWYQQALGQGPQFIFQYYEEEERQRGNFPDRFSGHQFPNYSSELNVNALLLGDSALYLCASSLDGSLGTQYFGPGTRLLVL.

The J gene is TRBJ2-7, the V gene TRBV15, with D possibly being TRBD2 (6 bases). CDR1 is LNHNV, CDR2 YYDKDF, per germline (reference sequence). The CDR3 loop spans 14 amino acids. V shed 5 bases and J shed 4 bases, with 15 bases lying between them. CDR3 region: CATSLGLTEYEQYF. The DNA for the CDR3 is TGTGCCACCAGCCTCGGACTAACCGAATACGAGCAGTACTTC.

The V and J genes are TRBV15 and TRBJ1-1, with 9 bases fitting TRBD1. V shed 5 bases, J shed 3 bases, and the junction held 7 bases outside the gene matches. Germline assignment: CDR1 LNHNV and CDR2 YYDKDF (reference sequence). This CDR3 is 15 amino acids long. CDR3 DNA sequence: TGTGCCACCAGCCGATATCGGACAGGGGACACTGAAGCTTTCTTT. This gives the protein CATSRYRTGDTEAFF.

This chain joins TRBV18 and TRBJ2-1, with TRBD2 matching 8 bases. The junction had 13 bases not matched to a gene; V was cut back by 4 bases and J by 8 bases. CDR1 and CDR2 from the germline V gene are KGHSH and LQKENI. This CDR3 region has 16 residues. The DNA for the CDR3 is TGTGCCAGCTCACTTGCTCTCGGGAGGGGTAACGATGAGCAGTTCTTC. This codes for CASSLALGRGNDEQFF.

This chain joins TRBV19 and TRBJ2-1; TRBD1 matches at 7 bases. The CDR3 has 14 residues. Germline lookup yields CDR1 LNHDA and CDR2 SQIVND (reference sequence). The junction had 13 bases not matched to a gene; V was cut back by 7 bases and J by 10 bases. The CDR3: CASKLDRPPGEQFF. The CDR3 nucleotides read TGTGCCAGTAAGTTGGACAGGCCCCCCGGAGAGCAGTTCTTC. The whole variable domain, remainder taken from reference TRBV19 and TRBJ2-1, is DGGITQSPKYLFRKEGQNVTLSCEQNLNHDAMYWYRQDPGQGLRLIYYSQIVNDFQKGDIAEGYSVSREKKESFPLTVTSAQKNPTAFYLCASKLDRPPGEQFFGPGTRLTVL.

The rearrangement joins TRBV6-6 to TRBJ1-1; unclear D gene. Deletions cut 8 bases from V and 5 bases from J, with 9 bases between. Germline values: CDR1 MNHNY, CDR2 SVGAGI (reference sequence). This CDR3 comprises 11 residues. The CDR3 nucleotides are TGTGCCAGCCGGGAGGGAACTGAAGCTTTCTTT. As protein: CASREGTEAFF.

CDR3 amino acids: CASSTGTGGNQPQHF. The CDR3 nucleotides read TGTGCCAGCAGCACCGGGACAGGGGGAAATCAGCCCCAGCATTTT. This chain links TRBV6-5 with TRBJ1-5; 11 nucleotides align to TRBD1. The CDR3 totals 15 residues. V dropped 6 bases and J dropped 4; count of bases not matched to a gene: 5. Germline assignment: CDR1 MNHEY and CDR2 SVGAGI.

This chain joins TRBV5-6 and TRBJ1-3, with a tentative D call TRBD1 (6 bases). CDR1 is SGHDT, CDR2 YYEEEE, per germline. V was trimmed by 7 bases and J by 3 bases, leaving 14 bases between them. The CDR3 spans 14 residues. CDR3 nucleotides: TGTGCCAGCGGAGCCAGGGGCGGTGGAAACACCATATATTTT. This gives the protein CASGARGGGNTIYF.

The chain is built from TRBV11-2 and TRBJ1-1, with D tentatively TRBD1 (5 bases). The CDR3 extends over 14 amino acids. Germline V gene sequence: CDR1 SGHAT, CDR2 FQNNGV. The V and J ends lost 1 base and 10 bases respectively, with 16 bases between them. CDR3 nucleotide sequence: TGTGCCAGCAGCTTAGGGACGGCGACAGCTGGAGCTTTCTTT. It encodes CASSLGTATAGAFF.

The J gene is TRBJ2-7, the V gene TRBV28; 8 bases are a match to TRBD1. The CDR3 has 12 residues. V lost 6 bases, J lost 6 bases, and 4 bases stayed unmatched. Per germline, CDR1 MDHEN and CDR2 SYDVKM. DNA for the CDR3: TGTGCCAGCAGCATCGGGACAGGCGAGCAGTACGTC. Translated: CASSIGTGEQYV.

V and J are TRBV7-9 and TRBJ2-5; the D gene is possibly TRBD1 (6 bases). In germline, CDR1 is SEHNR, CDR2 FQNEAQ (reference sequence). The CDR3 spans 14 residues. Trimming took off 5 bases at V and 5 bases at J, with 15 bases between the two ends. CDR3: CASSRTQGWETQYF. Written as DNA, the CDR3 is TGTGCCAGCAGCCGTACACAGGGTTGGGAGACCCAGTACTTC.

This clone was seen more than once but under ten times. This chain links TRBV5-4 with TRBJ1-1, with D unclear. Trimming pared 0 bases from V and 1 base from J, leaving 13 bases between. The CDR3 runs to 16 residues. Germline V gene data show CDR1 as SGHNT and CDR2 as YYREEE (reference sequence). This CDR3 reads CASSLALAGENTEAFF. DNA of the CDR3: TGTGCCAGCAGCTTGGCTCTGGCCGGAGAGAACACTGAAGCTTTCTTT.

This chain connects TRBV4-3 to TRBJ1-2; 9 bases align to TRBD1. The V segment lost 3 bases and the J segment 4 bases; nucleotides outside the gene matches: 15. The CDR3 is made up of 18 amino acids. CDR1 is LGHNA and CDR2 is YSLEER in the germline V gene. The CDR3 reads CASSQDTDRGFFGYGYTF. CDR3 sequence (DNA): TGCGCCAGCAGCCAGGATACTGACAGGGGGTTCTTTGGCTATGGCTACACCTTC.

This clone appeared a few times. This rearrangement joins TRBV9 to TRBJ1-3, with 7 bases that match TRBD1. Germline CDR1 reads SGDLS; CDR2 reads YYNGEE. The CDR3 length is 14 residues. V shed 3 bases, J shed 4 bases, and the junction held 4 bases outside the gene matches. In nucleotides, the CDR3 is TGTGCCAGCAGCGCCATGACAGGGGGAAACACCATATATTTT. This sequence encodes CASSAMTGGNTIYF.

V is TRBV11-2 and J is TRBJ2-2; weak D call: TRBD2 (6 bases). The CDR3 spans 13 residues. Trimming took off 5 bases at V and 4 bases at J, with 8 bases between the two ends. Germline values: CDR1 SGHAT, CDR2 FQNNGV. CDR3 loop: CASSGGSTGELFF. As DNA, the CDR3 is TGTGCCAGCAGCGGGGGGAGCACCGGGGAGCTGTTTTTT.

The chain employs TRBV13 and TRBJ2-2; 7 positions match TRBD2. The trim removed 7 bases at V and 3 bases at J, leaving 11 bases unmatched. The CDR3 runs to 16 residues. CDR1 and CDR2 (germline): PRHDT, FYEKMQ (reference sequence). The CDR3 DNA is TGTGCCAGCAAACGCGAGGGAGGGGCGGACACCGGGGAGCTGTTTTTT. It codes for CASKREGGADTGELFF.

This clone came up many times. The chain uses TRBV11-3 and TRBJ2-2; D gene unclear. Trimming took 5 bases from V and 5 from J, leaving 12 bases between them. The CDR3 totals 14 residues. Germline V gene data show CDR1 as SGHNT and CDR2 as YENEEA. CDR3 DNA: TGTGCCAGCAGCGTAAGGAGTGCGACCGGGGAGCTGTTTTTT. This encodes CASSVRSATGELFF.

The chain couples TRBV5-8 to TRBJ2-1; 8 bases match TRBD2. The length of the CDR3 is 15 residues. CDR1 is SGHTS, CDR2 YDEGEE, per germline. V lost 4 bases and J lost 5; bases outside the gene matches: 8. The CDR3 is CASSRTSIRNNEQFF. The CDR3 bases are TGTGCCAGCAGCCGGACTAGCATCCGAAACAATGAGCAGTTCTTC.

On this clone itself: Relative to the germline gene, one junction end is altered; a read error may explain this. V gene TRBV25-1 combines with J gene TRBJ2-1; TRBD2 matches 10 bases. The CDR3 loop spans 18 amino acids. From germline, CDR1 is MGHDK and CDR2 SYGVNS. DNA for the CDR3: TGTGCTAGCATAACGCCGGGACTAGCGTCCCGAACCTACAATGAGCAGTTCTTC. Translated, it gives CASITPGLASRTYNEQFF.

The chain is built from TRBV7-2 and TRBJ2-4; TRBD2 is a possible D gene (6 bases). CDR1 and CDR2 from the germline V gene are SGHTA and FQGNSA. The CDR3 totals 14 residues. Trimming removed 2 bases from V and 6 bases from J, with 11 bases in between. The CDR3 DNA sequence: TGTGCCAGCAGCTTAACTAGCCGCGGAAACATTCAGTACTTC. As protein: CASSLTSRGNIQYF.

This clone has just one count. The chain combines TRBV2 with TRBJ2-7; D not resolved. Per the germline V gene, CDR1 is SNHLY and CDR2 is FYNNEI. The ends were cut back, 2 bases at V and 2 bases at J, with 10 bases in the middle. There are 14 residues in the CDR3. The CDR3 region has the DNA TGTGCCAGCAGTGAATGGCAGGCCCCCTACGAGCAGTACTTC. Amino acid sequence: CASSEWQAPYEQYF.

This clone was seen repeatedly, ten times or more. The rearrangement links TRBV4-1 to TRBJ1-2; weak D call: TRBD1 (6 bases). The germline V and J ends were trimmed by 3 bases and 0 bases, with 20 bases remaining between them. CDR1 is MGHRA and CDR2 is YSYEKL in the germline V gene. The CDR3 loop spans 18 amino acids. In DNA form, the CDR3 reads TGCGCCAGCAGCCACCCTACGGTAACAGGGCGGACTAACTATGGCTACACCTTC. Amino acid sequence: CASSHPTVTGRTNYGYTF.

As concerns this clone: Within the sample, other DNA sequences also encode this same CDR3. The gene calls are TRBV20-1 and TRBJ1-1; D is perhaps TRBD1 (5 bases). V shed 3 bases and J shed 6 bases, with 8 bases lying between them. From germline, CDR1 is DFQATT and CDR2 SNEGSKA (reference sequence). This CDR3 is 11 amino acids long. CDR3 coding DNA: TGCAGTGCTAGGGGGGGGGCTGAAGCTTTCTTT. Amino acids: CSARGGAEAFF.